The clone carrying this T cell receptor beta chain was seen just once. What it recognizes is unknown. This sample is drawn from a study of graft-versus-host responses after intestinal transplantation. General observations from the study: GvH clones turned up in recipient marrow; some had shown up first in ileum or blood. High graft-versus-host to host-versus-graft clonal ratios were seen in allografts of patients with graft-donor T cell macrochimerism.

Graft material was processed, releasing intraepithelial and lamina propria lymphocytes. Libraries were prepared by immunoSEQ multiplex PCR; TCRdb keeps only in-frame clonotypes and omits some of them. Among 20,000 or so clones listed, roughly four fifths were seen once. The CDR3 is 11 amino acids. Germline CDR1 and CDR2: MNHEY and SVGAGI. The germline V and J ends were trimmed by 6 bases and 14 bases, with 14 bases remaining between them. J is TRBJ2-1 and V is TRBV6-5; D is perhaps TRBD1 (6 bases). Here the sequenced sample was ileum tissue, taken 12 days after intestinal transplant. This receptor was taken from a human patient who received an intestinal transplant, so some T cells may come from the graft donor. CDR3 sequence reads: CASSPQGREFF. Written as DNA, the CDR3 is TGTGCCAGCAGCCCACAGGGTCGGGAGTTCTTC.